A single sample gave rise to the 14 T cell receptor beta chains below, sequenced in a study of spatial heterogeneity in lung cancer. Each CDR3 protein gets one entry after TCRdb re-called the 5' RACE reads with MiXCR. The top ten hold under 40% of the sample, which has around 4,000 distinct CDR3 sequences, 34% seen once. Noted time point: sample taken at primary tumor resection. No cell sorting; template was whole RNA from tumor, lung tissue or PBMC. The starting material was PBMCs, obtained at surgery. The source is a male donor with early-stage non-small cell lung cancer.

To note about this clonotype: A library made for alpha chains picked up this beta chain off target, so its size means little. The chain combines TRBV28 with TRBJ2-3, with D hard to call. V was cut by 7 bases and J by 2 bases, with 10 bases left in between. The CDR3 is made up of 13 amino acids. Germline V gene lookup returns CDR1 MDHEN and CDR2 SYDVKM. This CDR3 is CASTLSITDTQYF. The DNA for the CDR3 is TGTGCCAGCACTCTAAGTATCACAGATACGCAGTATTTT.

Of note for this clonotype: This beta chain is off target for a library built for alpha chains, so its abundance means little. The V call is TRBV3-1, the J call TRBJ2-2; 11 positions agree with TRBD2. Germline CDR1 LGHDT, CDR2 YNNKEL (reference sequence). The V segment lost 0 bases and the J segment 1 base; nucleotides outside the gene matches: 4. The CDR3 is 18 amino acids. The CDR3 loop is CASSQEGGLAENTGELFF. The CDR3 DNA sequence: TGTGCCAGCAGCCAAGAAGGGGGACTAGCGGAGAACACCGGGGAGCTGTTTTTT.

This clonotype was detected a few times. This beta chain appears as a stray read in a library generated for alpha chains; its size is not informative. The chain is built from TRBV7-9 and TRBJ2-7; D not resolved. CDR1 is SEHNR, CDR2 FQNEAQ, per germline (reference sequence). This CDR3 spans 16 amino acids. Deletions cut 4 bases from V and 0 bases from J, with 16 bases between. CDR3 protein: CASSSTIYQLSYEQYF. For the CDR3, the DNA is TGTGCCAGCAGCTCCACAATCTATCAACTCTCCTACGAGCAGTACTTC.

Regarding this clonotype: This beta chain is an off-target read within a library intended for alpha chains, so its frequency means little. The V gene is TRBV5-5, the J gene TRBJ2-3; possible D gene TRBD1, 6 bases. This CDR3 has 15 amino acids. With 2 bases removed from V and 1 base from J, the gap between germline ends came to 11 bases. Germline CDR1 SGHKS, CDR2 YYEKEE (reference sequence). Here the CDR3 DNA reads TGTGCCAGCAGCTTCCTTCCAGGGGGCACAGATACGCAGTATTTT. Translated: CASSFLPGGTDTQYF.

Comments on this clonotype: A library prepared for alpha chains yielded this beta chain as an off-target read; its size is of little meaning. The CDR3 reads CASSLVLHIYNEQFF. The DNA of the CDR3 is TGTGCCAGCAGCTTAGTACTACATATATACAATGAGCAGTTCTTC. This chain connects TRBV7-2 to TRBJ2-1; D not resolved. The CDR3 spans 15 residues. From germline, CDR1 is SGHTA and CDR2 FQGNSA. V lost 1 base to trimming and J lost 4 bases, with 11 bases between them.

Remarks on this clonotype: This beta chain appears as a stray read in a library generated for alpha chains; its size is not informative. This rearrangement joins TRBV7-2 to TRBJ2-7; no firm D call. The V end lost 0 bases, the J end lost 4 bases, and 10 bases lay between the germline ends. CDR1 is SGHTA and CDR2 is FQGNSA in the germline V gene. The CDR3 sequence is 14 residues long. The CDR3 coding sequence is TGTGCCAGCAGCTTAGCTCTAGGGTTGTACGAGCAGTACTTC. Residues: CASSLALGLYEQYF.

In regard to this clonotype: This beta chain is a stray sequence in a library constructed for alpha chains; its clone size is not meaningful. The chain joins TRBV2 to TRBJ2-7; 10 bases match TRBD2. The CDR3 runs to 13 residues. Germline assignment: CDR1 SNHLY and CDR2 FYNNEI. Germline trimming cut 6 bases from V and 4 bases from J; bases unmatched to any gene: 3. CDR3: CASRTSGVYEQYF. Here the CDR3 DNA reads TGTGCCAGCAGAACTAGCGGGGTGTACGAGCAGTACTTC.

This clonotype was recorded a few times. Found in a library prepared for alpha chains, this beta chain is an off-target read, and its abundance has little meaning. V usage is TRBV7-2 and J usage is TRBJ2-1, with 7 bases fitting TRBD2. V shed 3 bases, J shed 8 bases, and the junction held 7 bases outside the gene matches. Germline V gene lookup returns CDR1 SGHTA and CDR2 FQGNSA. The CDR3 consists of 14 residues. This CDR3 reads CASSFWEGQYEQFF. In nucleotides, the CDR3 is TGTGCCAGCAGCTTCTGGGAGGGCCAGTATGAGCAGTTCTTC.

Regarding this clonotype: This beta chain appears as a stray read in a library generated for alpha chains; its size is not informative. The V gene is TRBV29-1, the J gene TRBJ2-4; D unclear. CDR3 length equals 12 residues. Germline assignment: CDR1 SQVTM and CDR2 ANQGSEA. Trimming stripped 6 bases from V and 6 bases from J, with 12 bases between. CDR3 region: CSVAPDGNIQYF. CDR3 in DNA: TGCAGCGTAGCCCCCGACGGAAACATTCAGTACTTC.

As for this clonotype: The library was designed around alpha chains, so this beta chain is a stray read whose abundance carries little weight. The V call is TRBV7-9, the J call TRBJ1-4, with a tentative D call TRBD1 (5 bases). The CDR3 has 16 residues. CDR1 and CDR2 from the germline V gene are SEHNR and FQNEAQ (reference sequence). V was shortened by 9 bases and J by 2 bases, with 19 bases between the two germline ends. The CDR3 region is CASSRNPGLTNEKLFF. The CDR3 DNA follows: TGTGCCAGTTCCCGTAACCCGGGGCTGACTAATGAAAAACTGTTTTTT.

Concerning this clonotype: This beta chain turned up in a library designed for alpha chains; as an off-target read, its abundance says little. This chain links TRBV27 with TRBJ1-6; no clear D. Germline V lookup: CDR1 MNHEY, CDR2 SMNVEV (reference sequence). This CDR3 contains 15 residues. Trimming stripped 5 bases from V and 5 bases from J, with 13 bases between. The CDR3 bases are TGTGCCAGCAGTGATTTGCGGACTCATAATTCACCCCTCCACTTT. Amino acid sequence: CASSDLRTHNSPLHF.

To note about this clonotype: A library prepared for alpha chains yielded this beta chain as an off-target read; its size is of little meaning. This rearrangement joins TRBV3-1 to TRBJ2-7; no reliable D call. The germline CDR1 and CDR2 sequences are LGHDT and YNNKEL (reference sequence). The length of the CDR3 is 13 residues. V was shortened by 1 base and J by 4 bases, with 8 bases between the two germline ends. DNA of the CDR3: TGTGCCAGCAGCCAAGGGTCCTTATACGAGCAGTACTTC. Encoded protein: CASSQGSLYEQYF.

Concerning this clonotype: This beta chain is a stray sequence in a library constructed for alpha chains; its clone size is not meaningful. CDR3 region: CASSQDPGQGNEQYF. CDR3 sequence (DNA): TGTGCCAGCAGCCAAGATCCAGGACAGGGCAACGAGCAGTACTTC. This chain uses TRBV3-1 with TRBJ2-7, with TRBD1 identical over 8 bases. The CDR3 covers 15 residues. Germline lookup yields CDR1 LGHDT and CDR2 YNNKEL (reference sequence). With 0 bases clipped from V and 5 bases from J, the junction kept 6 bases outside the gene matches.

This clonotype was picked up a small number of times. This beta chain is off target for a library built for alpha chains, so its abundance means little. This rearrangement joins TRBV6-6 to TRBJ2-5; D perhaps matches TRBD1 (6 bases). The CDR3 sequence is 14 residues long. Per germline, CDR1 MNHNY and CDR2 SVGAGI (reference sequence). V lost 3 bases, J lost 1 base, and 9 bases lay in between. DNA of the CDR3: TGTGCCAGCAGTTATCAGGGGTCCCAAGAGACCCAGTACTTC. Its protein product is CASSYQGSQETQYF.